The following is a T cell receptor beta chain sequence with its context. The antigen remains undetermined. This CDR3 comprises 15 residues. CDR1 and CDR2 (germline): MDHEN, SYDVKM. V shed 6 bases, J shed 4 bases, and the junction held 8 bases outside the gene matches. Profiling relied on immunoSEQ multiplex PCR, and the TCRdb table lists in-frame clones only, not all of them. Found here are tens of thousands of clones, around 86% of them singletons; the top ten hold over 0.4%. This sample is part of a study of PD-1 blockade in classical Hodgkin lymphoma. Study-wide results and caveats: Partial responders and progressors had significantly lower baseline TCR diversity. Compared with healthy donors, newly diagnosed patients reportedly showed lower baseline TCR diversity.

Regarding time point: cycle 4 day 1 (C4D1), after more than five weeks of nivolumab. The patients all showed relapse after autologous stem cell transplantation, while their brentuximab vedotin exposure varied. Magnetic negative selection was used to purify CD4+ T cells from PBMCs that had been thawed. When best responses were assessed, they were complete response, partial response or progressive disease. The specimen comprised CD4+ T cells from blood, sampled before the fourth cycle of nivolumab. This TCR derives from a human donor with classical Hodgkin lymphoma. The genes are TRBV28 and TRBJ2-2; 7 bases agree with TRBD1. The CDR3 is CASSSTTGLTGELFF. The DNA for the CDR3 is TGTGCCAGCAGCTCTACGACAGGGCTCACCGGGGAGCTGTTTTTT.